The 4 T cell receptor beta chains below all came from one sample that was sequenced in a study of regulatory T cells in long-lasting Graves disease. Time point in this sample: persistent/refractory GD, antithyroid drugs over 5 years with positive TRAb. After RNA was extracted from PBMCs, the TCR library was made from it. HTBI primers from iRepertoire and Arm-PCR of CDR3 regions yielded the TCR beta libraries. Each CDR3 protein is one row after TCRdb ran MiXCR on the multiplex PCR reads. The table has around 460,000 distinct CDR3 sequences, 20% to 25% seen once. The starting material was peripheral blood mononuclear cells (PBMCs), obtained when the disease was refractory, from a patient treated with antithyroid drugs. These receptors came from a female donor with Graves disease.

V and J are TRBV4-1 and TRBJ2-7, with 11 bases aligning to TRBD2. The germline V gene has CDR1 MGHRA and CDR2 YSYEKL. J gave up 7 bases and V 4 bases, and 15 bases lay outside the gene matches. The CDR3 is 17 residues long. The CDR3 loop reads CASSPGGSGRAREEQYF. CDR3 bases: TGCGCCAGCAGCCCCGGGGGTAGCGGGAGGGCCCGGGAGGAGCAGTACTTC.

Concerning this clonotype itself: A much larger clonotype is one base distant, so this may be a read error. The rearrangement uses TRBV20-1 and TRBJ1-5, with D maybe TRBD1 (6 bases). This CDR3 spans 16 amino acids. CDR1 and CDR2 from the germline V gene are DFQATT and SNEGSKA (reference sequence). V was trimmed by 5 bases and J by 2 bases, leaving 19 bases between them. This CDR3 reads CSAGRQPQGRNQPQHF. The CDR3 DNA follows: TGCAGTGCTGGCCGCCAACCACAGGGTCGCAATCAGCCCCAGCATTTT.

This clonotype was picked up a small number of times. The CDR3 end shows no conserved phenylalanine or tryptophan, and so a read error is likely. This chain connects TRBV10-3 to TRBJ2-5; D is perhaps TRBD2 (6 bases). Trimming removed 11 bases from V and 2 bases from J, with 12 bases in between. Germline CDR1 and CDR2: ENHRY and SYGVKD. The CDR3 is made up of 12 amino acids. The CDR3 nucleotides are TGTGCCGCTCGGGACTTGCAAGAGACCCAGTACTCC. Translation gives CAARDLQETQYS.

This clonotype was observed many times. The genes are TRBV12-3 or TRBV12-4 and TRBJ2-7; 12 bases are shared with TRBD2. Trimming at V came to 5 bases and at J to 0 bases, leaving 2 bases not matched to a gene. The length of the CDR3 is 15 residues. For the CDR3, the DNA is TGTGCCAGCAGTCCGACTAGCGGGAGCTCCTACGAGCAGTACTTC. It is translated as CASSPTSGSSYEQYF.